Included here is one TCR beta chain sequence, with context. Antigen unknown. A second PCR, run for roughly 7 to 12 cycles, used a sample-barcoded 5' primer plus a J-beta primer mix. No fewer than 3 million CDR3-containing paired-end reads came from each sample. TCRdb passed the 5' RACE reads through MiXCR, listing each CDR3 protein once. Here the sample spans approximately 1.5 million distinct CDR3 sequences, approximately 32% being singletons. The V end lost 1 base, the J end lost 5 bases, and 11 bases lay between the germline ends. The CDR3 runs to 14 residues. Per the germline V gene, CDR1 is SGHAT and CDR2 is FQNNGV. These data come from a study of blood T cells in healthy people across ages. Researchers collected about 10 milliliters of peripheral blood from every single donor. Findings and caveats of the study: Unsorted PBMCs blocked a conclusive comparison of naive and antigen-experienced cells. Both higher diversity and more naive CD4+ cells marked long-lived donors when set against aged donors.

J is TRBJ2-5 and V is TRBV11-2; a weak D match, TRBD1 (6 bases). The TCR comes from a woman between 25 and 40 years old in good health. Input material: blood. The CDR3 region is CASSLAGVVETQYF. Here the CDR3 DNA reads TGTGCCAGCAGCTTAGCAGGGGTGGTGGAGACCCAGTACTTC.